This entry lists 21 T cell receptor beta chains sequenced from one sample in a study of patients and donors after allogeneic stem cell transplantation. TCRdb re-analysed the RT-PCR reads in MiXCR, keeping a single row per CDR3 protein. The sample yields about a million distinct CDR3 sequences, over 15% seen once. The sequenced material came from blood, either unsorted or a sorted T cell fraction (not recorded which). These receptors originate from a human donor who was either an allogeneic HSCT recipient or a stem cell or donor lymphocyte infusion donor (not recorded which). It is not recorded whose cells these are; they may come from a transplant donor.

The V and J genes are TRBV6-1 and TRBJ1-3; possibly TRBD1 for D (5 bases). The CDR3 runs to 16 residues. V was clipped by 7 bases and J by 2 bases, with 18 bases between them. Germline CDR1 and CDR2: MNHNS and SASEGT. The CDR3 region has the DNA TGTGCCAGCATCAGGGTGGGACCGGGGGCTGGAAACACCATATATTTT. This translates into CASIRVGPGAGNTIYF.

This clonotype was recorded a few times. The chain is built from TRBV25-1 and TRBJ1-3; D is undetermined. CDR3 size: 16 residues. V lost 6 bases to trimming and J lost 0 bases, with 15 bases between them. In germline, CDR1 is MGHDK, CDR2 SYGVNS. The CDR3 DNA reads TGTGCCAGCAGGGCCGGGTGGGTGGACTCTGGAAACACCATATATTTT. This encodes CASRAGWVDSGNTIYF.

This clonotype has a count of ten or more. This CDR3 is CASSLLARRNTEAFF. DNA for the CDR3: TGTGCCAGCAGTTTACTAGCGCGGCGGAACACTGAAGCTTTCTTT. V usage is TRBV12-3 or TRBV12-4 and J usage is TRBJ1-1, with D unclear. V lost 2 bases and J 1 base, leaving 11 bases between the germline ends. This CDR3 is 15 amino acids long.

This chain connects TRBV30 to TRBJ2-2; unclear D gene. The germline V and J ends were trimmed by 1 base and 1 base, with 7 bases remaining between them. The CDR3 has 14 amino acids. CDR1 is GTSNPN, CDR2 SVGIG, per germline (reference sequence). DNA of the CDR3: TGTGCCTGGAGTGAAGAGTGGAACACCGGGGAGCTGTTTTTT. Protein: CAWSEEWNTGELFF.

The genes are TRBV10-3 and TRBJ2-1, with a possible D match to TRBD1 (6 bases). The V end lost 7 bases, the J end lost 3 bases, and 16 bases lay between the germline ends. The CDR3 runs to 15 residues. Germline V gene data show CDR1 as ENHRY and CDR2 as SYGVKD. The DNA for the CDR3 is TGTGCCATCAAGGGGGTCGATGGGTTCTACAATGAGCAGTTCTTC. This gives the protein CAIKGVDGFYNEQFF.

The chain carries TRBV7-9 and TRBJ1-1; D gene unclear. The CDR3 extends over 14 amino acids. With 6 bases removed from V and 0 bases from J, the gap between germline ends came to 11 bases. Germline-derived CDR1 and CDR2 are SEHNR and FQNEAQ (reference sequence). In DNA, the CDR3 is TGTGCCAGCAGTACCCACGTACTGAACACTGAAGCTTTCTTT. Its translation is CASSTHVLNTEAFF.

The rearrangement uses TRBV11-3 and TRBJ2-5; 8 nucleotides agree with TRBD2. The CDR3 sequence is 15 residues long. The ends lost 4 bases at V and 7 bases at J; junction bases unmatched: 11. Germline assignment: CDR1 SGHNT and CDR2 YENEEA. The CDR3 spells CASSYRAGADRTQYF. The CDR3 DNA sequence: TGTGCCAGCAGCTACCGAGCGGGGGCCGACCGGACCCAGTACTTC.

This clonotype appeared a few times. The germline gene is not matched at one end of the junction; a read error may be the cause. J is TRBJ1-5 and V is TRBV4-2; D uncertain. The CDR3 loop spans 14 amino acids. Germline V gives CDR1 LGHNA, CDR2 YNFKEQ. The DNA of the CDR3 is TGTGCCAGCAACCAAGTGGGTGGCAATCAGCCCCAGCATTTT. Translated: CASNQVGGNQPQHF.

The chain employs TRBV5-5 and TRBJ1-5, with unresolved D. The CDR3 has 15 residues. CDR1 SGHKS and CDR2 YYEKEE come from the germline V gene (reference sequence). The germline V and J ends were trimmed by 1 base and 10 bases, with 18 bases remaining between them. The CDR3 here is CASSLSSSVSSPQHF. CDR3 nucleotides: TGTGCCAGCAGCTTGAGCAGCTCGGTTTCTTCTCCCCAGCATTTT.

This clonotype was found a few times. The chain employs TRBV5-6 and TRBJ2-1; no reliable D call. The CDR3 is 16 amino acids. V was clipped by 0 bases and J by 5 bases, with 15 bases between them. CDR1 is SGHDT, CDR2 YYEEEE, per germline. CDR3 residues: CASSLAGTTFHNEQFF. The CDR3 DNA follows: TGTGCCAGCAGCTTGGCCGGAACCACCTTCCACAATGAGCAGTTCTTC.

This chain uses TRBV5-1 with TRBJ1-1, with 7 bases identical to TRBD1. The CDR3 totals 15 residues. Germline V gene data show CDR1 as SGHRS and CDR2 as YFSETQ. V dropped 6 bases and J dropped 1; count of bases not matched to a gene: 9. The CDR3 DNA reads TGCGCCAGCACCGTAAATTACAGGGGGAACACTGAAGCTTTCTTT. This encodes CASTVNYRGNTEAFF. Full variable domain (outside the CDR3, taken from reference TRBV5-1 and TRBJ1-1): KAGVTQTPRYLIKTRGQQVTLSCSPISGHRSVSWYQQTPGQGLQFLFEYFSETQRNKGNFPGRFSGRQFSNSRSEMNVSTLELGDSALYLCASTVNYRGNTEAFFGQGTRLTVV.

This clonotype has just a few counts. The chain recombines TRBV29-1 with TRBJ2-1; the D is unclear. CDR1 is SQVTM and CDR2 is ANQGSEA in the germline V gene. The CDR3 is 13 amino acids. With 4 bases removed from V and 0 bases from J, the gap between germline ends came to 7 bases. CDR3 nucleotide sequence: TGCAGCGTTGGATGGGGCTCCTACAATGAGCAGTTCTTC. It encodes CSVGWGSYNEQFF.

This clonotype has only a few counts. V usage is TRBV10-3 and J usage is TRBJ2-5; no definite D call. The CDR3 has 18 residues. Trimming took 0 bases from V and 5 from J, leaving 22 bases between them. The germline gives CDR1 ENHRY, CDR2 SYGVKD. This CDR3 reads CAISESIGGRMRWETQYF. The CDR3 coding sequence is TGTGCCATCAGTGAGTCGATAGGTGGAAGAATGAGATGGGAGACCCAGTACTTC.

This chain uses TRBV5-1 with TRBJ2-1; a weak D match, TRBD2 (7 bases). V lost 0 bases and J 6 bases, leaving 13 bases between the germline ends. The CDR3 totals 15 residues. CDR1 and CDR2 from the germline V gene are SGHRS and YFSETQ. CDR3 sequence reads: CASSLGRGGLNEQFF. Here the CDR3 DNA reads TGCGCCAGCAGCTTGGGTAGGGGGGGCCTCAATGAGCAGTTCTTC.

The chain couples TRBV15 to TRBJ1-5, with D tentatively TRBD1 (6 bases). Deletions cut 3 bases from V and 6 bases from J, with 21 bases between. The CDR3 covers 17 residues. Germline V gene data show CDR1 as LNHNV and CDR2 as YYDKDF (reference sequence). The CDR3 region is CATSRYRDNHSGQPQHF. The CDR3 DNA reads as TGTGCCACCAGCAGGTACCGGGACAACCACTCGGGTCAGCCCCAGCATTTT.

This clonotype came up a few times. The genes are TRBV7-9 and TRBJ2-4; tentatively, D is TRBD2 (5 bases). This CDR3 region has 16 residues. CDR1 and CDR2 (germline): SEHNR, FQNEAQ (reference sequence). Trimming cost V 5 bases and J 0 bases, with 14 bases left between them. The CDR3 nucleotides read TGTGCCAGCAGCCGCGCCGGACTCACAGCCAAAAACATTCAGTACTTC. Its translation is CASSRAGLTAKNIQYF.

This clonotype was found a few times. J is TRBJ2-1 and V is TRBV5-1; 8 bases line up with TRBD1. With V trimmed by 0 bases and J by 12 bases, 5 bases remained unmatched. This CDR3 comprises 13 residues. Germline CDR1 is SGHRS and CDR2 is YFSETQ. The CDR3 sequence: CASSLGDTGGQFF. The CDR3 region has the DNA TGCGCCAGCAGCTTGGGGGACACAGGGGGGCAGTTCTTC.

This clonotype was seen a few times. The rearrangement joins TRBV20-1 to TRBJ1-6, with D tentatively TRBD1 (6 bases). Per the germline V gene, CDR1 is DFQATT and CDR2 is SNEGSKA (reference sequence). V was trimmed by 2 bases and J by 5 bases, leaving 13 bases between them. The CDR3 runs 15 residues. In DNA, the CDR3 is TGCAGTGCTAGACCCTCACAGGGAGATAATTCACCCCTCCACTTT. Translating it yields CSARPSQGDNSPLHF.

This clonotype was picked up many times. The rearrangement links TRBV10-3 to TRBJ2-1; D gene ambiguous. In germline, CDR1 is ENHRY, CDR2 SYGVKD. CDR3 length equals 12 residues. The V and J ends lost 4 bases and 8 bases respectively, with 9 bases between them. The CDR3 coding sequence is TGTGCCATCAGTGCCGACGGCGATGAGCAGTTCTTC. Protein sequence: CAISADGDEQFF.

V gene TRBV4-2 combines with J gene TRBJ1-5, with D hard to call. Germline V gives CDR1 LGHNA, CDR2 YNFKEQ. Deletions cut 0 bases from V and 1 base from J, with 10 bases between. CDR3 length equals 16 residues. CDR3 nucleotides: TGTGCCAGCAGCCAAGAGGTCGGGGTAAGCAATCAGCCCCAGCATTTT. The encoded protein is CASSQEVGVSNQPQHF.

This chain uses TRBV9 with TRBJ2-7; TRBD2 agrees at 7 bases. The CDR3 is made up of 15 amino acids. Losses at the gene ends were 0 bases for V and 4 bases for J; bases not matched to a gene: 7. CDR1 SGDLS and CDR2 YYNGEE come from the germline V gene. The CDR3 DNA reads TGTGCCAGCAGCGTAGGAGGCGGGAGTATGTACGAGCAGTACTTC. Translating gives CASSVGGGSMYEQYF.